Listed here are 5 T cell receptor beta chains from one sample, sequenced in a study of blood T cell repertoires in COVID-19. Method: immunoSEQ multiplex PCR; TCRdb's copy keeps in-frame clones and lacks some. The table shows approximately 400,000 clones, with approximately 90% occurring only once. Sequenced: PBMCs or T cells enriched from blood (not recorded which). These receptors came from a woman aged 40 to 49 who had been exposed to COVID-19.

This chain links TRBV5-1 with TRBJ2-3; 9 nucleotides match TRBD2. V lost 0 bases, J lost 2 bases, and 13 bases stayed unmatched. This CDR3 contains 19 residues. CDR1 and CDR2 from the germline V gene are SGHRS and YFSETQ. The CDR3 spells CASSLETLRLAEPTDTQYF. CDR3 bases: TGCGCCAGCAGCTTGGAAACTCTAAGACTAGCGGAGCCCACAGATACGCAGTATTTT. The full variable domain, in which reference TRBV5-1 and TRBJ2-3 provide the parts outside the CDR3, is KAGVTQTPRYLIKTRGQQVTLSCSPISGHRSVSWYQQTPGQGLQFLFEYFSETQRNKGNFPGRFSGRQFSNSRSEMNVSTLELGDSALYLCASSLETLRLAEPTDTQYFGPGTRLTVL.

In nucleotides, the CDR3 is TGTGCCAGCAGTGACTCAGCGGGTAGCACAGATACGCAGTATTTT. Amino acids: CASSDSAGSTDTQYF. The chain has TRBV6-4 and TRBJ2-3, with TRBD2 as a possible D gene (6 bases). V lost 0 bases and J lost 0, with 7 bases in between. Germline CDR1 MRHNA, CDR2 SNTAGT. This CDR3 spans 15 amino acids.

V gene TRBV5-1 combines with J gene TRBJ2-7; 10 nucleotides align to TRBD2. The CDR3 consists of 14 residues. Per the germline V gene, CDR1 is SGHRS and CDR2 is YFSETQ. The J segment lost 3 bases and the V segment lost 6 bases, leaving 6 bases of the junction unmatched. Written as DNA, the CDR3 is TGCGCCAGCACCCCTGGGACTAGCGTCTACGAGCAGTACTTC. This codes for CASTPGTSVYEQYF. The full variable domain, rest sourced from reference TRBV5-1 and TRBJ2-7, is KAGVTQTPRYLIKTRGQQVTLSCSPISGHRSVSWYQQTPGQGLQFLFEYFSETQRNKGNFPGRFSGRQFSNSRSEMNVSTLELGDSALYLCASTPGTSVYEQYFGPGTRLTVT.

The V and J genes are TRBV5-1 and TRBJ1-1; D is possibly TRBD1 (5 bases). Trimming cost V 2 bases and J 4 bases, with 12 bases left between them. Germline lookup yields CDR1 SGHRS and CDR2 YFSETQ. The CDR3 extends over 14 amino acids. CDR3 residues: CASSFRDSSTEAFF. CDR3 DNA: TGCGCCAGCAGCTTCCGGGACTCTAGCACTGAAGCTTTCTTT.

The V call is TRBV30, the J call TRBJ1-2, with a tentative D call TRBD1 (6 bases). This CDR3 comprises 16 residues. CDR1 is GTSNPN, CDR2 SVGIG, per germline (reference sequence). Trimming left V 0 bases short and J 8 bases short, with 22 bases between. This chain's CDR3 is CAWSVGGGAKANGYTF. DNA of the CDR3: TGTGCCTGGAGTGTTGGGGGGGGCGCGAAGGCCAACGGCTACACCTTC.